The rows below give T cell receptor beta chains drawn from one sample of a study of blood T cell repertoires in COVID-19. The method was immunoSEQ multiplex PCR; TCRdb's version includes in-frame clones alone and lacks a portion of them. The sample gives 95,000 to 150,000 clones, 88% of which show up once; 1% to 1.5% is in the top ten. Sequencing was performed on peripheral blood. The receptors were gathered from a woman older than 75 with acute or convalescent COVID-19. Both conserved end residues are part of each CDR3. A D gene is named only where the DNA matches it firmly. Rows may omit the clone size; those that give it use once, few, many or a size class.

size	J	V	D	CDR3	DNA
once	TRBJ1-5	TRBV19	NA	CATPRTAPLPQHF	TGTGCCACTCCACGGACAGCTCCGTTGCCCCAGCATTTT
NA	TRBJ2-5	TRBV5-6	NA	CASSLLERETQYF	TGTGCCAGCAGCTTACTAGAAAGGGAGACCCAGTACTTC
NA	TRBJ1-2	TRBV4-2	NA	CASSHEGLGYTF	TGTGCCAGCAGTCACGAGGGCCTTGGCTACACCTTC
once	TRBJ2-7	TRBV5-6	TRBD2	CASSLGLAEEQYF	TGTGCCAGCAGCTTAGGTCTAGCGGAAGAGCAGTACTTC
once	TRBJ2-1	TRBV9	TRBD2	CASSVAGGKQFF	TGTGCCAGCAGCGTAGCGGGAGGGAAACAGTTCTTC
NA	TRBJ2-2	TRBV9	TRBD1	CASSAGTGNTGELFF	TGTGCCAGCAGCGCTGGGACAGGAAACACCGGGGAGCTGTTTTTT
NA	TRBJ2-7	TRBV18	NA	CASSPPVDSEQYF	TGTGCCAGCTCACCACCGGTGGACAGCGAGCAGTACTTC
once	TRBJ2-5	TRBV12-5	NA	CASSRRALLGETQYF	TGTGCTAGTTCCCGGCGGGCCCTCCTGGGGGAGACCCAGTACTTC
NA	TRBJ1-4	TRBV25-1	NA	CASTDSGREKLFF	TGTGCCAGCACCGACAGTGGGCGTGAAAAACTGTTTTTT
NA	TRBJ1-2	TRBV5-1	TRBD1	CASSLATRQGYGYTF	TGCGCCAGCAGCTTGGCCACGAGACAGGGGTATGGCTACACCTTC
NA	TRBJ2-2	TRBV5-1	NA	CASSLALGYTGELFF	TGCGCCAGCAGCTTGGCCCTAGGCTACACCGGGGAGCTGTTTTTT
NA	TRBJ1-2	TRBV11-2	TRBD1	CASSLERQGGYTF	TGTGCCAGCAGCTTAGAGAGACAGGGTGGCTACACCTTC
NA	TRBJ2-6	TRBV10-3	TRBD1	CAIRPGQGIIGANVLTF	TGTGCCATCAGGCCGGGACAGGGGATTATTGGGGCCAACGTCCTGACTTTC
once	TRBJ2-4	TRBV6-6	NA	CASSRGKNIQYF	TGTGCCAGCAGCAGGGGCAAAAACATTCAGTACTTC
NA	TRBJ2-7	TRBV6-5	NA	CASSRAAYEQYF	TGTGCCAGCAGCAGGGCCGCCTACGAGCAGTACTTC
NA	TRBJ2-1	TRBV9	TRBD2	CASSVEGTRISNSQFF	TGTGCCAGCAGCGTAGAGGGGACTAGGATAAGCAATAGTCAGTTCTTC
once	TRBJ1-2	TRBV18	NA	CASSPQGTAGGYTF	TGTGCCAGCTCACCTCAGGGAACCGCTGGGGGCTACACCTTC
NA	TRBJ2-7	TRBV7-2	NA	CASSYNGGLVRYF	TGTGCCAGCAGTTACAATGGGGGACTTGTTCGGTACTTC
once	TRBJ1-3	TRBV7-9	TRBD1	CASSWGDRISASIYF	TGTGCCAGCAGCTGGGGGGACAGGATTTCTGCGTCCATATATTTT
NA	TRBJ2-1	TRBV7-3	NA	CASSLRQDSYNEQFF	TGTGCCAGCAGCTTAAGGCAGGACTCGTACAATGAGCAGTTCTTC
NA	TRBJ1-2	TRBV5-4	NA	CASTPRLLGRGNYGYTF	TGTGCCAGCACCCCTCGACTTTTGGGCAGGGGTAACTATGGCTACACCTTC
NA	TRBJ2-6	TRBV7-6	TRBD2	CASSLERGRSSGANVLTF	TGTGCCAGCAGCTTAGAGCGGGGGCGAAGCTCTGGGGCCAACGTCCTGACTTTC
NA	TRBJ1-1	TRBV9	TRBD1	CASTIGTENTEAFF	TGTGCCAGCACAATAGGGACAGAAAACACTGAAGCTTTCTTT
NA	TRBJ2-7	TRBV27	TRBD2	CASSSRGGAGVSGGYEQYF	TGTGCCAGCAGTTCTCGGGGCGGAGCGGGAGTCTCGGGGGGTTACGAGCAGTACTTC
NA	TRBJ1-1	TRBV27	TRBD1	CASKTTGTNTEAFF	TGTGCCAGCAAAACGACAGGGACGAACACTGAAGCTTTCTTT
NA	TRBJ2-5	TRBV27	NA	CASSLAGTPQETQYF	TGTGCCAGCAGTTTGGCCGGGACACCTCAAGAGACCCAGTACTTC
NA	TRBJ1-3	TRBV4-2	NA	CASSQEWTAGNTIYF	TGTGCCAGCAGCCAAGAGTGGACAGCAGGAAACACCATATATTTT
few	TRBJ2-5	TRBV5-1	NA	CASTAGARETQYF	TGCGCCAGCACTGCGGGTGCTAGGGAGACCCAGTACTTC
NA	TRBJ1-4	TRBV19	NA	CASSIMRVEKLFF	TGTGCCAGTAGTATTATGCGGGTTGAAAAACTGTTTTTT
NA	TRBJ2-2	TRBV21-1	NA	CASSNDATDTGELFF	TGTGCCAGCAGCAATGATGCGACAGACACCGGGGAGCTGTTTTTT
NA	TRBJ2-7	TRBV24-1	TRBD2	CATSDSRASGSYEQYF	TGTGCCACCAGTGACTCCCGGGCTAGCGGGAGTTACGAGCAGTACTTC
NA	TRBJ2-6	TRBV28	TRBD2	CASERGEPSGANVLTF	TGTGCCAGTGAACGGGGGGAACCGTCTGGGGCCAACGTCCTGACTTTC
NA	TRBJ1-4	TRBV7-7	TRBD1	CASSQDRGEKLFF	TGTGCTAGCAGCCAAGACAGGGGAGAAAAACTGTTTTTT
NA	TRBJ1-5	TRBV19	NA	CASSIARGGQPQHF	TGTGCCAGTAGTATAGCAAGGGGTGGTCAGCCCCAGCATTTT
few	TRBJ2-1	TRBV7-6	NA	CASSLEVWRSFSSYNEQFF	TGTGCCAGCAGCTTAGAAGTTTGGCGGTCCTTTAGCTCCTACAATGAGCAGTTCTTC
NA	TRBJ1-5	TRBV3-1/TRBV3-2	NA	CASSAQGSNQPQHF	TGTGCCAGCAGCGCACAGGGATCCAATCAGCCCCAGCATTTT
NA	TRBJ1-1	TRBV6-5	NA	CASSSLQGLNTEAFF	TGTGCCAGCAGTTCCCTACAGGGACTGAACACTGAAGCTTTCTTT
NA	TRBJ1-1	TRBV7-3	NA	CASSPTGTRNEAFF	TGTGCCAGCAGCCCCACCGGGACAAGAAATGAAGCTTTCTTT
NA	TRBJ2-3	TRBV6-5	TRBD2	CASSSGGFTDTQYF	TGTGCCAGCAGTAGCGGGGGGTTCACAGATACGCAGTATTTT
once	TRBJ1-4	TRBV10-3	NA	CAISDGGTNEKLFF	TGTGCCATCAGTGACGGGGGTACTAATGAAAAACTGTTTTTT
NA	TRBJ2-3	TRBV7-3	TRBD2	CASGQREADTQYF	TGTGCCAGCGGTCAGCGGGAGGCAGATACGCAGTATTTT
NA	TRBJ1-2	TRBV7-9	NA	CASSTTGRYHGYTF	TGTGCCAGCAGCACAACGGGGAGGTACCATGGCTACACCTTC
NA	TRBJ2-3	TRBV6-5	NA	CASSSRFADTQYF	TGTGCCAGCAGCTCCAGATTTGCAGATACGCAGTATTTT
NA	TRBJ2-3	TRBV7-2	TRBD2	CASSLAGFGGGRKDTQYF	TGTGCCAGCAGCTTAGCGGGTTTTGGCGGGGGTAGAAAAGATACGCAGTATTTT
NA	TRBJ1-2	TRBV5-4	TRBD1	CASSLAQGAGTGSYTF	TGTGCCAGCAGCTTGGCTCAGGGGGCCGGGACAGGGAGCTACACCTTC
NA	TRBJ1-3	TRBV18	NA	CASSVVAGPEAGNTIYF	TGTGCCAGCTCCGTAGTCGCGGGGCCCGAAGCTGGAAACACCATATATTTT
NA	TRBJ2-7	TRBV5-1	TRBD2	CASSRGGRRGGAENYEQYF	TGCGCCAGCAGCCGGGGAGGGAGACGGGGGGGCGCGGAGAACTACGAGCAGTACTTC
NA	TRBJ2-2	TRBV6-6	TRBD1	CASRRQGPRTGELFF	TGTGCCAGCAGGCGACAGGGGCCCAGGACCGGGGAGCTGTTTTTT
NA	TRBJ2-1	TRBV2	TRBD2	CASTSSGRANEQFF	TGTGCCAGCACGTCCAGCGGGAGAGCCAATGAGCAGTTCTTC